Presented here are 24 T cell receptor beta chains from one specimen sequenced in a study of shared clonotypes between healthy human individuals. Naive CD8 cells, CD45RO-negative and positively selected for CCR7, excluded terminally differentiated effector memory CD45RA+ cells. Profiling relied on immunoSEQ multiplex PCR, and the TCRdb table lists in-frame clones only, not all of them. The data show about 680,000 clones, about 91% seen once. What was sequenced was naive CD8+ T cells sorted from blood. The receptors shown here come from a man between 25 and 39 years old in good health.

CDR3 residues: CASSVGEGEYNEQFF. For the CDR3, the DNA is TGTGCCAGCAGCGTAGGAGAGGGGGAGTACAATGAGCAGTTCTTC. This chain uses TRBV9 with TRBJ2-1, with D possibly matching TRBD1 (6 bases). Looked up from germline, CDR1 is SGDLS and CDR2 is YYNGEE. The CDR3 totals 15 residues. Trimming stripped 0 bases from V and 4 bases from J, with 11 bases between.

This chain's CDR3 is CASSQGSAGSYEQYF. The CDR3 bases are TGTGCCAGCAGCCAAGGATCAGCGGGCTCCTACGAGCAGTACTTC. The chain links TRBV5-6 to TRBJ2-7, with D perhaps TRBD2 (6 bases). CDR3 length: 15 residues. CDR1 and CDR2 (germline): SGHDT, YYEEEE. The ends were cut back, 4 bases at V and 0 bases at J, with 14 bases in the middle.

The chain carries TRBV27 and TRBJ2-5; no definite D call. V lost 2 bases and J lost 9, with 13 bases in between. Germline assignment: CDR1 MNHEY and CDR2 SMNVEV (reference sequence). The CDR3 is 13 residues long. CDR3 bases: TGTGCCAGCAGTTTAGGGCTTGGGGAAGCCCAGTACTTC. This codes for CASSLGLGEAQYF.

The rearrangement links TRBV7-2 to TRBJ2-1; 7 positions match TRBD2. CDR3 size: 17 residues. Germline V lookup: CDR1 SGHTA, CDR2 FQGNSA. V trimming: 2 bases; J trimming: 8 bases; junction bases outside the gene matches: 15. This chain's CDR3 is CASSLFGASGLEDEQFF. CDR3 nucleotides: TGTGCCAGCAGCTTATTCGGGGCTAGCGGATTGGAGGATGAGCAGTTCTTC.

This clone was counted only a few times. The chain uses TRBV5-1 and TRBJ2-1; D possibly matches TRBD1 or TRBD2 (5 bases each). Between the trimmed V and J ends, which lost 5 bases and 5 bases, there was a span of 14 bases. Germline CDR1 and CDR2: SGHRS and YFSETQ. The CDR3 spans 14 residues. CDR3 amino acids: CASSQGLGDNEQFF. The CDR3 region has the DNA TGCGCCAGCAGTCAAGGATTGGGGGACAATGAGCAGTTCTTC.

The V gene is TRBV14, the J gene TRBJ1-2; 8 bases are shared with TRBD1. The CDR3 contains 17 residues. Germline CDR1 SGHDN, CDR2 FVKESK. The trim removed 1 base at V and 1 base at J, leaving 8 bases unmatched. This CDR3 is CASSQGSDRADNYGYTF. The CDR3 DNA reads as TGTGCCAGCAGCCAAGGTTCGGACAGGGCGGATAACTATGGCTACACCTTC. The complete variable domain, with remaining parts taken from reference TRBV14 and TRBJ1-2, reads EAGVTQFPSHSVIEKGQTVTLRCDPISGHDNLYWYRRVMGKEIKFLLHFVKESKQDESGMPNNRFLAERTGGTYSTLKVQPAELEDSGVYFCASSQGSDRADNYGYTFGSGTRLTVV.

Points on this clone: In the same sample, other DNA sequences code for this CDR3. V is TRBV28 and J is TRBJ2-1; the match to TRBD2 covers 8 bases. Trimming at V came to 6 bases and at J to 0 bases, leaving 1 base not matched to a gene. The germline V gene has CDR1 MDHEN and CDR2 SYDVKM. The CDR3 is 14 amino acids. CDR3 DNA: TGTGCCAGCAGGAGCGGGAGCTCCTACAATGAGCAGTTCTTC. Amino acid sequence: CASRSGSSYNEQFF. Variable domain in full (rest from reference TRBV28 and TRBJ2-1): DVKVTQSSRYLVKRTGEKVFLECVQDMDHENMFWYRQDPGLGLRLIYFSYDVKMKEKGDIPEGYSVSREKKERFSLILESASTNQTSMYLCASRSGSSYNEQFFGPGTRLTVL.

The chain recombines TRBV11-2 with TRBJ2-7, with 8 nucleotides matching TRBD2. Germline CDR1 and CDR2: SGHAT and FQNNGV. The junction had 5 bases not matched to a gene; V was cut back by 1 base and J by 0 bases. This CDR3 is built from 16 residues. The CDR3 sequence: CASSLVPSGFSYEQYF. The CDR3 DNA reads TGTGCCAGCAGCTTAGTCCCTAGCGGGTTCTCCTACGAGCAGTACTTC.

This clone has only one observation. The V and J genes are TRBV29-1 and TRBJ2-1; no definite D call. The CDR3 is 10 residues long. CDR1 is SQVTM, CDR2 ANQGSEA, per germline. V was trimmed by 8 bases and J by 9 bases, leaving 11 bases between them. CDR3: CSTDVGEQFF. DNA of the CDR3: TGCAGCACGGACGTCGGTGAGCAGTTCTTC.

The count of this clone is one. The rearrangement uses TRBV7-9 and TRBJ2-2; D not resolved. Germline assignment: CDR1 SEHNR and CDR2 FQNEAQ (reference sequence). With 4 bases removed from V and 5 bases from J, the gap between germline ends came to 8 bases. The CDR3 covers 13 residues. CDR3: CASSYELTGELFF. The CDR3, as DNA: TGTGCCAGCAGCTACGAATTAACCGGGGAGCTGTTTTTT.

The J gene is TRBJ2-7, the V gene TRBV27, with D unclear. The CDR3 is 15 amino acids. V was cut by 0 bases and J by 2 bases, with 11 bases left in between. From germline, CDR1 is MNHEY and CDR2 SMNVEV (reference sequence). The CDR3 is CASSLSGLLPYEQYF. In DNA form, the CDR3 reads TGTGCCAGCAGTTTATCCGGCCTTCTCCCCTACGAGCAGTACTTC.

This sequence joins TRBV7-9 and TRBJ2-5; 7 bases map to TRBD2. Trimming removed 1 base from V and 10 bases from J; junction bases left unmatched: 12. The CDR3 extends over 15 amino acids. Looked up from germline, CDR1 is SEHNR and CDR2 is FQNEAQ (reference sequence). CDR3 nucleotides: TGTGCCAGCAGCTTAGAAACTAGCGTGTCTTTGGGCCAGTACTTC. Protein product: CASSLETSVSLGQYF.

In its sample, this clone was seen once. This chain links TRBV27 with TRBJ2-2; unclear D gene. Germline V gene data show CDR1 as MNHEY and CDR2 as SMNVEV (reference sequence). Trimming cost V 3 bases and J 5 bases, with 16 bases left between them. The CDR3 contains 16 residues. CDR3 sequence reads: CASSFIEVGKTGELFF. CDR3 coding DNA: TGTGCCAGCAGTTTTATTGAGGTGGGGAAAACCGGGGAGCTGTTTTTT.

The table lists this clone with a count of one. This chain joins TRBV28 and TRBJ1-3; unclear D gene. Trimming stripped 11 bases from V and 3 bases from J, with 8 bases between. CDR3 size: 11 residues. The germline V gene has CDR1 MDHEN and CDR2 SYDVKM. CDR3 in DNA: TGTGCCGAGGATTATGGAAACACCATATATTTT. Amino acids: CAEDYGNTIYF.

The chain has TRBV9 and TRBJ1-2; 8 bases match TRBD1. CDR1 SGDLS and CDR2 YYNGEE come from the germline V gene. V was pared by 3 bases and J by 5 bases, with 21 bases of the junction left unmatched. The CDR3 is 19 residues long. The CDR3 sequence: CASSDNWLTGESFKYGYTF. The DNA for the CDR3 is TGTGCCAGCAGCGATAATTGGTTGACAGGGGAGTCTTTTAAATATGGCTACACCTTC.

This clone appeared a single time. The chain links TRBV5-5 to TRBJ2-5; maybe TRBD1 (6 bases). This CDR3 contains 16 residues. Trimming cost V 5 bases and J 1 base, with 18 bases left between them. Per germline, CDR1 SGHKS and CDR2 YYEKEE (reference sequence). The CDR3 region has the DNA TGTGCCAGCAGTCCCCGGCCAGGGGCGCCCCAAGAGACCCAGTACTTC. It encodes CASSPRPGAPQETQYF.

This clone showed up just a few times. This chain connects TRBV28 to TRBJ2-7; D remains ambiguous. V was trimmed by 5 bases and J by 1 base, leaving 9 bases between them. CDR3 length: 13 amino acids. Looked up from germline, CDR1 is MDHEN and CDR2 is SYDVKM. The CDR3 region has the DNA TGTGCCAGCAGTCCCCATCGGTCCTACGAGCAGTACTTC. Its protein is CASSPHRSYEQYF.

V gene TRBV29-1 combines with J gene TRBJ2-4; D gene uncertain. The germline CDR1 and CDR2 sequences are SQVTM and ANQGSEA. This CDR3 spans 11 amino acids. V shed 7 bases and J shed 9 bases, with 13 bases lying between them. The CDR3 nucleotides read TGCAGCGCTCGAGGTGAAGGCATTCAGTACTTC. Translated, it gives CSARGEGIQYF.

V and J are TRBV4-2 and TRBJ2-1; D remains ambiguous. The CDR3 spans 16 residues. Germline values: CDR1 LGHNA, CDR2 YNFKEQ. Trimming cost V 0 bases and J 7 bases, with 16 bases left between them. The CDR3 reads CASSQEWGSTGNEQFF. The CDR3 DNA reads TGTGCCAGCAGCCAAGAGTGGGGTTCAACTGGGAATGAGCAGTTCTTC.

Comment on this clone: The sample contains more than one DNA sequence encoding this CDR3. The chain links TRBV11-2 to TRBJ1-1, with a weak D call TRBD1 (5 bases). The CDR3 loop spans 12 amino acids. Trimming took off 5 bases at V and 3 bases at J, with 7 bases between the two ends. Per germline, CDR1 SGHAT and CDR2 FQNNGV. CDR3 in amino acids: CASSPGDTEAFF. Written as DNA, the CDR3 is TGTGCCAGCAGCCCGGGGGACACTGAAGCTTTCTTT.

V gene TRBV29-1 combines with J gene TRBJ2-1, with TRBD1 as a possible D gene (8 bases). CDR1 and CDR2 from the germline V gene are SQVTM and ANQGSEA. The length of the CDR3 is 14 residues. V was pared by 6 bases and J by 7 bases, with 19 bases between. CDR3 protein: CSVTTGEGTNEQFF. The CDR3 DNA reads as TGCAGCGTAACGACAGGGGAGGGAACAAATGAGCAGTTCTTC.

V gene TRBV10-1 combines with J gene TRBJ1-1; TRBD1 matches 8 bases. The V gene's germline CDR1 is WNHNN and CDR2 SYGVQD (reference sequence). The CDR3 extends over 16 amino acids. V was clipped by 4 bases and J by 0 bases; unmatched bases: 7. The CDR3 region has the DNA TGCGCCAGCAGTGCAGGACAGGGCCCGATGAACACTGAAGCTTTCTTT. This gives the protein CASSAGQGPMNTEAFF.

This clone was found once. The rearrangement joins TRBV14 to TRBJ2-2; TRBD2 aligns across 14 bases. This CDR3 has 16 residues. The junction had 6 bases not matched to a gene; V was cut back by 6 bases and J by 6 bases. The germline gives CDR1 SGHDN, CDR2 FVKESK. CDR3 in DNA: TGTGCCAGCAGTCCCCCGGGACTAGCGGGAGCCGGGGAGCTGTTTTTT. It specifies CASSPPGLAGAGELFF.

V usage is TRBV30 and J usage is TRBJ1-1; 7 bases match TRBD1. CDR3 length: 17 residues. Germline-derived CDR1 and CDR2 are GTSNPN and SVGIG (reference sequence). V trimming: 3 bases; J trimming: 2 bases; junction bases outside the gene matches: 15. CDR3 coding DNA: TGTGCCTGGAGCGGATATTTGGGACAGTCGTTTAACACTGAAGCTTTCTTT. Its translation: CAWSGYLGQSFNTEAFF.